The present T cell receptor (beta chain) was sequenced within a study of cytomegalovirus exposure and HLA in healthy donors. Study information: Genotyping showed 70% to 90% of roughly 390 donors falling in the Caucasian-associated ancestry cluster. The study, taken as a whole, reports: Presence/absence results assume similar sequencing depth per donor, which may not hold.

Researchers ran the PCR with 60 Vbeta and 13 Jbeta primers. The assay was immunoSEQ multiplex PCR, and TCRdb's table has in-frame clones only and misses some. The sample includes over 130,000 clones, approximately 80% of them seen just once. This clone turned up a few times. No antigen is known for it. V shed 9 bases and J shed 4 bases, with 13 bases lying between them. Germline values: CDR1 WSHSY, CDR2 SAAADI. The CDR3 totals 14 residues. Specimen: PBMCs. The chain is built from TRBV10-2 and TRBJ2-6; possibly TRBD1 for D (5 bases). The receptor was derived from a man aged 50-60 years in good health and CMV-seronegative. The CDR3 region has the DNA TGCGCCAGTTTCCAGGGCGGCGGGGCCAACGTCCTGACTTTC. This translates into CASFQGGGANVLTF.